These 23 T cell receptor beta chains originate from one sample sequenced in a study of cytomegalovirus exposure and HLA in healthy donors. The PCR ran on 60 Vbeta and 13 Jbeta primers. Assay used: immunoSEQ multiplex PCR; TCRdb lists only in-frame clones, some missing. Of about 210,000 clones listed, about 88% are singletons. Sequenced sample: PBMCs. The source is a girl aged 2 to 10 in good health and CMV-seronegative.

The CDR3, as DNA: TGCGCCAGCAGCTCCCGGACAGGCCGCTCTGGAAACACCATATATTTT. Translated, it gives CASSSRTGRSGNTIYF. The chain joins TRBV5-1 to TRBJ1-3, with 7 bases fitting TRBD1. The CDR3 runs to 16 residues. Germline V gene sequence: CDR1 SGHRS, CDR2 YFSETQ. J gave up 0 bases and V 3 bases, and 6 bases lay outside the gene matches.

The rearrangement links TRBV5-5 to TRBJ1-1; D ambiguous. CDR3 length equals 15 residues. Trimming removed 4 bases at V and 3 bases at J, with 16 bases between. Germline CDR1 is SGHKS and CDR2 is YYEKEE (reference sequence). The CDR3 loop is CASSPPDVGDTEAFF. DNA of the CDR3: TGTGCCAGCAGCCCCCCAGATGTCGGGGACACTGAAGCTTTCTTT.

Remarks on this clone: This sample also contains other DNA sequences that code for the same CDR3. The chain employs TRBV4-1 and TRBJ2-7, with 7 bases matching TRBD2. This CDR3 region has 14 residues. Germline CDR1 reads MGHRA; CDR2 reads YSYEKL. Losses at the gene ends were 1 base for V and 1 base for J; bases not matched to a gene: 1. The CDR3 region is CASSQVGGSYEQYF. For the CDR3, the DNA is TGCGCCAGCAGCCAAGTGGGGGGGTCCTACGAGCAGTACTTC.

The chain joins TRBV6-1 to TRBJ2-2, with D possibly matching TRBD2 (6 bases). Deletions cut 6 bases from V and 1 base from J, with 9 bases between. The CDR3 has 14 residues. Germline values: CDR1 MNHNS, CDR2 SASEGT. This chain's CDR3 is CASRGTVNTGELFF. DNA for the CDR3: TGTGCCAGCAGGGGGACTGTGAACACCGGGGAGCTGTTTTTT.

The chain carries TRBV6-5 and TRBJ2-5; 7 bases fit TRBD2. V dropped 5 bases and J dropped 5; count of bases not matched to a gene: 5. The CDR3 is 13 amino acids. Germline CDR1 and CDR2: MNHEY and SVGAGI. The CDR3 DNA reads TGTGCCAGCAGTACTAGCGTGAGGGAGACCCAGTACTTC. This translates into CASSTSVRETQYF.

This clone was seen just once. The CDR3 spells CASSEKRLAGEGGELFF. CDR3 sequence (DNA): TGTGCCAGCAGTGAAAAGAGACTAGCGGGGGAGGGCGGGGAGCTGTTTTTT. V is TRBV6-1 and J is TRBJ2-2, with TRBD2 matching 12 bases. This CDR3 contains 17 residues. Losses at the gene ends were 2 bases for V and 7 bases for J; bases not matched to a gene: 8. Germline CDR1 is MNHNS and CDR2 is SASEGT.

This clone was observed a few times. The V gene is TRBV6-1, the J gene TRBJ1-5; TRBD1 aligns across 9 bases. Germline V lookup: CDR1 MNHNS, CDR2 SASEGT. The CDR3 contains 15 residues. Unmatched junction bases numbered 4, after V lost 1 base and J lost 6 bases. CDR3: CASSEVGTGSQPQHF. The CDR3 nucleotides are TGTGCCAGCAGTGAAGTAGGGACAGGGAGTCAGCCCCAGCATTTT.

CDR3 sequence: CATGVSGANVLTF. CDR3 sequence (DNA): TGTGCCACCGGGGTCTCTGGGGCCAACGTCCTGACTTTC. The chain carries TRBV27 and TRBJ2-6, with a weak D call TRBD2 (5 bases). Germline lookup yields CDR1 MNHEY and CDR2 SMNVEV (reference sequence). V was cut by 10 bases and J by 0 bases, with 7 bases left in between. The CDR3 length is 13 residues.

The rearrangement links TRBV11-2 to TRBJ2-3, with D possibly TRBD2 on 6 matching bases. This CDR3 comprises 17 residues. The V and J ends lost 8 bases and 0 bases respectively, with 21 bases between them. Looked up from germline, CDR1 is SGHAT and CDR2 is FQNNGV. CDR3 DNA: TGTGCCAGCGGCGGGTGGGGCGGGGCGCGTAGCACAGATACGCAGTATTTT. It encodes CASGGWGGARSTDTQYF.

The V call is TRBV2, the J call TRBJ2-1; 8 bases fit TRBD1. The germline V gene has CDR1 SNHLY and CDR2 FYNNEI. V trimming: 9 bases; J trimming: 5 bases; junction bases outside the gene matches: 15. This CDR3 region has 16 residues. CDR3 sequence (DNA): TGTGCCAGGGGGGGTTCCAGGGGGCGGCGGAACAATGAGCAGTTCTTC. Translating gives CARGGSRGRRNNEQFF. Variable domain in full (rest from reference TRBV2 and TRBJ2-1): EPEVTQTPSHQVTQMGQEVILRCVPISNHLYFYWYRQILGQKVEFLVSFYNNEISEKSEIFDDQFSVERPDGSNFTLKIRSTKLEDSAMYFCARGGSRGRRNNEQFFGPGTRLTVL.

This rearrangement joins TRBV4-2 to TRBJ2-2; TRBD1 might be the D (5 bases). This CDR3 contains 14 residues. The V end lost 4 bases, the J end lost 6 bases, and 12 bases lay between the germline ends. The germline CDR1 and CDR2 sequences are LGHNA and YNFKEQ. CDR3 nucleotide sequence: TGTGCCAGCAGCCCCTCCAGGGCGGCCGGGGAGCTGTTTTTT. Translated: CASSPSRAAGELFF.

This chain links TRBV11-3 with TRBJ2-1, with 15 nucleotides matching TRBD2. The germline V gene encodes CDR1 SGHNT and CDR2 YENEEA. The CDR3 runs to 15 residues. V was clipped by 6 bases and J by 5 bases; unmatched bases: 2. This CDR3 is CASSRTSGGDNEQFF. The CDR3, as DNA: TGTGCCAGCAGTCGGACTAGCGGGGGGGACAATGAGCAGTTCTTC.

The chain has TRBV7-9 and TRBJ2-7; D is perhaps TRBD1 (6 bases). CDR1 and CDR2 (germline): SEHNR, FQNEAQ (reference sequence). The CDR3 runs to 12 residues. The V gene lost 8 bases and the J gene lost 5 bases, with 13 bases spanning the gap. The CDR3, as DNA: TGTGCCAGCGGTGGGGGCGCAGACGAGCAGTACTTC. Its protein is CASGGGADEQYF.

The V call is TRBV7-2, the J call TRBJ1-2; 8 bases agree with TRBD1. The CDR3 is 15 residues long. Trimming took 5 bases from V and 2 from J; bases not matched to a gene: 7. Per germline, CDR1 SGHTA and CDR2 FQGNSA. In DNA form, the CDR3 reads TGTGCCAGCAGCCTCTTGGGACAGGAGAACTATGGCTACACCTTC. Its protein product is CASSLLGQENYGYTF. The variable domain in full, completed from reference TRBV7-2 and TRBJ1-2, reads GAGVSQSPSNKVTEKGKDVELRCDPISGHTALYWYRQSLGQGLEFLIYFQGNSAPDKSGLPSDRFSAERTGGSVSTLTIQRTQQEDSAVYLCASSLLGQENYGYTFGSGTRLTVV.

CDR3 DNA: TGTGCCAGCAGTTTGATACAGGGAGCTGGTGTGGGAAAACTGTTTTTT. It encodes CASSLIQGAGVGKLFF. The V gene is TRBV27, the J gene TRBJ1-4; tentatively, D is TRBD1 (6 bases). Per the germline V gene, CDR1 is MNHEY and CDR2 is SMNVEV (reference sequence). Trimming left V 3 bases short and J 10 bases short, with 21 bases between. CDR3 length equals 16 residues.

The chain has TRBV13 and TRBJ2-7; 9 bases fit TRBD1. Looked up from germline, CDR1 is PRHDT and CDR2 is FYEKMQ (reference sequence). V was clipped by 5 bases and J by 2 bases; unmatched bases: 7. The CDR3 spans 15 residues. In nucleotides, the CDR3 is TGTGCCAGCAGCCCTGACCGGACAGGGGCCTACGAGCAGTACTTC. Translating gives CASSPDRTGAYEQYF.

The chain has TRBV10-2 and TRBJ2-3, with D tentatively TRBD1 (5 bases). Germline assignment: CDR1 WSHSY and CDR2 SAAADI. Trimming removed 4 bases at V and 1 base at J, with 15 bases between. The CDR3 covers 16 residues. CDR3 sequence reads: CASSAYLGVGTDTQYF. CDR3 bases: TGCGCCAGCAGTGCCTACCTAGGGGTCGGCACAGATACGCAGTATTTT.

The chain recombines TRBV6-8 with TRBJ1-6; D gene ambiguous. CDR1 and CDR2 (germline): MNHGY, SAAAGT. CDR3 length equals 15 residues. The germline V and J ends were trimmed by 1 base and 8 bases, with 12 bases remaining between them. The CDR3: CASSYFKEDDSPLHF. The CDR3 nucleotides are TGTGCCAGCAGTTACTTTAAGGAGGACGATTCACCCCTCCACTTT.

The chain uses TRBV6-6 and TRBJ2-7; D is possibly TRBD1 (5 bases). This CDR3 has 14 amino acids. The V end lost 5 bases, the J end lost 2 bases, and 13 bases lay between the germline ends. Germline CDR1 is MNHNY and CDR2 is SVGAGI (reference sequence). The CDR3 reads CASSAGPGPYEQYF. CDR3 sequence (DNA): TGTGCCAGCAGTGCCGGGCCAGGGCCCTACGAGCAGTACTTC.

This chain connects TRBV30 to TRBJ1-2, with D possibly TRBD1 on 5 matching bases. Germline lookup yields CDR1 GTSNPN and CDR2 SVGIG (reference sequence). CDR3 size: 11 residues. V was pared by 3 bases and J by 8 bases, with 10 bases between. The CDR3 reads CAWSRARGYTF. CDR3 DNA sequence: TGTGCCTGGAGCAGGGCCAGGGGCTACACCTTC. The full variable domain, completed using reference TRBV30 and TRBJ1-2, is SQTIHQWPATLVQPVGSPLSLECTVEGTSNPNLYWYRQAAGRGLQLLFYSVGIGQISSEVPQNLSASRPQDRQFILSSKKLLLSDSGFYLCAWSRARGYTFGSGTRLTVV.

The gene calls are TRBV27 and TRBJ2-7, with D possibly matching TRBD1 (5 bases). The germline V and J ends were trimmed by 2 bases and 4 bases, with 18 bases remaining between them. The CDR3 length is 16 residues. Germline assignment: CDR1 MNHEY and CDR2 SMNVEV (reference sequence). CDR3 protein: CASSLLWQDKGYEQYF. The CDR3 DNA follows: TGTGCCAGCAGTTTACTTTGGCAGGACAAGGGGTACGAGCAGTACTTC.

V gene TRBV7-2 combines with J gene TRBJ1-6; D not certain. Trimming took off 2 bases at V and 10 bases at J, with 24 bases between the two ends. The length of the CDR3 is 18 residues. Looked up from germline, CDR1 is SGHTA and CDR2 is FQGNSA. The CDR3 coding sequence is TGTGCCAGCAGCTTATCTGTCCGGGTCGGAACGTCGGTGTCACCCCTCCACTTT. Its translation is CASSLSVRVGTSVSPLHF.

This clone has a single count. The chain employs TRBV5-1 and TRBJ2-7, with TRBD2 matching 13 bases. The germline V gene has CDR1 SGHRS and CDR2 YFSETQ. The CDR3 spans 17 residues. With V trimmed by 4 bases and J by 0 bases, 7 bases remained unmatched. CDR3 coding DNA: TGCGCCAGCAGCAGGGGACTAGCGGGGTCAAGCTCCTACGAGCAGTACTTC. This translates into CASSRGLAGSSSYEQYF.